This T cell receptor beta chain was captured by sequencing in a study of CD8+CD57+ T cells in acquired aplastic anemia. Researchers used genomic DNA as the template to profile TCR beta VDJ and CDR3. Via MiXCR, TCRdb re-called the reads, giving one row per CDR3 protein. The repertoire includes over 150,000 distinct CDR3 sequences, 40% to 50% of them detected once, and about 3% sits in the top ten. All sequencing subjects had displayed CD8+CD57+ cell expansion on flow cytometry. This clonotype was picked up one time. This CDR3 comprises 15 residues. Germline lookup yields CDR1 LNHDA and CDR2 SQIVND (reference sequence). V dropped 6 bases and J dropped 3 bases, with 12 bases sitting between them.

The specimen sequenced was sorted CD4+, CD8+, or CD8+CD57+ T cells (not recorded which) from PBMCs. The V call is TRBV19, the J call TRBJ1-6, with D maybe TRBD1 (6 bases). The receptor was isolated from a human donor with aplastic anemia. As DNA, the CDR3 is TGTGCCAGTAGATCGGACAGAAGCTATAATTCACCCCTCCACTTT. This codes for CASRSDRSYNSPLHF.